The 13 T cell receptor beta chains in this list originate from one sample, sequenced in a study of cytomegalovirus exposure and HLA in healthy donors. Amplification used 60 Vbeta primers and 13 Jbeta primers. Using immunoSEQ multiplex PCR, the repertoire was profiled, and TCRdb retains in-frame clones only, with some absent. The repertoire holds 130,000 to 150,000 clones, with around 79% as singletons. The sample consisted of PBMCs. These receptors were taken from a woman aged 25 to 39 in good health and CMV-seronegative.

This chain uses TRBV11-3 with TRBJ1-1, with D possibly being TRBD1 (5 bases). From germline, CDR1 is SGHNT and CDR2 YENEEA. The V end was cut by 6 bases, the J end by 5 bases, with 13 bases between. This CDR3 region has 13 residues. In nucleotides, the CDR3 is TGTGCCAGCAGACAGACAGTGGGGACTGAAGCTTTCTTT. As protein: CASRQTVGTEAFF.

There are a few counts of this clone. The chain uses TRBV27 and TRBJ1-6; a possible D gene is TRBD1 (5 bases). Germline V lookup: CDR1 MNHEY, CDR2 SMNVEV (reference sequence). V was shortened by 11 bases and J by 1 base, with 9 bases between the two germline ends. The CDR3 extends over 13 amino acids. In nucleotides, the CDR3 is TGTGCCTCCAGGGTTTCCTATAATTCACCCCTCCACTTT. It codes for CASRVSYNSPLHF.

The chain recombines TRBV18 with TRBJ1-6; 7 nucleotides agree with TRBD1. Trimming cost V 6 bases and J 5 bases; bases outside gene matches: 7. The CDR3 is 15 amino acids. In germline, CDR1 is KGHSH, CDR2 LQKENI. In nucleotides, the CDR3 is TGTGCCAGCTCTAGCGGGACAGCAGATAATTCACCCCTCCACTTT. It specifies CASSSGTADNSPLHF.

This chain uses TRBV5-1 with TRBJ1-2; D is perhaps TRBD1 (5 bases). The CDR3 consists of 14 residues. In germline, CDR1 is SGHRS, CDR2 YFSETQ. Trimming removed 0 bases at V and 5 bases at J, with 11 bases between. The CDR3 bases are TGCGCCAGCAGCTTGGATTTGGGGGGATATGGCTACACCTTC. Translated, it gives CASSLDLGGYGYTF.

This clone occurred a few times. The chain is built from TRBV6-1 and TRBJ1-4; D uncertain. Germline V CDR1 and CDR2: MNHNS, SASEGT. V lost 5 bases and J 7 bases, leaving 14 bases between the germline ends. The CDR3 has 14 residues. The CDR3 reads CASSREIEIEKLFF. CDR3 in DNA: TGTGCCAGCAGTCGGGAGATAGAAATTGAAAAACTGTTTTTT.

The V and J genes are TRBV5-6 and TRBJ2-1; 8 positions match TRBD1. CDR1 and CDR2 (germline): SGHDT, YYEEEE. This CDR3 has 17 residues. With V trimmed by 1 base and J by 3 bases, 9 bases remained unmatched. CDR3 in DNA: TGTGCCAGCAGCTTGCAGGGGGCCCTTACCAACTACAATGAGCAGTTCTTC. Its protein is CASSLQGALTNYNEQFF.

The CDR3 DNA reads as TGTGCCATCAGTGGCGACAGGGGAGGGACTGAAGCTTTCTTT. This encodes CAISGDRGGTEAFF. The chain is built from TRBV10-3 and TRBJ1-1, with 8 bases aligning to TRBD1. J was trimmed by 5 bases and V by 4 bases; bases with no gene match: 6. Germline V CDR1 and CDR2: ENHRY, SYGVKD. The CDR3 is 14 amino acids.

The genes are TRBV30 and TRBJ2-7, with 11 bases lining up with TRBD1. In germline, CDR1 is GTSNPN, CDR2 SVGIG (reference sequence). The CDR3 contains 12 residues. The J segment lost 2 bases and the V segment lost 7 bases, leaving 1 base of the junction unmatched. CDR3 nucleotide sequence: TGTGCCTCGGGACAGGGGGCCTACGAGCAGTACTTC. Amino acids: CASGQGAYEQYF.

The V and J genes are TRBV4-3 and TRBJ1-6; 8 positions agree with TRBD1. Per germline, CDR1 LGHNA and CDR2 YSLEER. V shed 3 bases, J shed 7 bases, and the junction held 5 bases outside the gene matches. The CDR3 runs to 15 residues. The DNA of the CDR3 is TGCGCCAGCAGCCAGGACAGGGTTTACAATTCACCCCTCCACTTT. Residues: CASSQDRVYNSPLHF.

The chain uses TRBV20-1 and TRBJ1-1; TRBD1 is a possible D gene (5 bases). The germline gives CDR1 DFQATT, CDR2 SNEGSKA (reference sequence). Trimming removed 7 bases at V and 2 bases at J, with 8 bases between. The length of the CDR3 is 11 residues. In DNA, the CDR3 is TGCAGTGGGACACCTAACACTGAAGCTTTCTTT. Translation: CSGTPNTEAFF.

This clone was counted between two and nine times. The chain is built from TRBV2 and TRBJ2-7, with 9 nucleotides matching TRBD1. From germline, CDR1 is SNHLY and CDR2 FYNNEI. V gave up 3 bases and J gave up 3 bases; unmatched junction bases: 9. The length of the CDR3 is 16 residues. CDR3 bases: TGTGCCAGCAGTGAGCCGGGACAGGGCAGATTCTACGAGCAGTACTTC. As protein: CASSEPGQGRFYEQYF. Looking up the rest from reference TRBV2 and TRBJ2-7 gives the full variable domain: EPEVTQTPSHQVTQMGQEVILRCVPISNHLYFYWYRQILGQKVEFLVSFYNNEISEKSEIFDDQFSVERPDGSNFTLKIRSTKLEDSAMYFCASSEPGQGRFYEQYFGPGTRLTVT.

The chain is built from TRBV5-1 and TRBJ1-2; D may be TRBD1 (5 bases). This CDR3 contains 13 residues. Germline V gives CDR1 SGHRS, CDR2 YFSETQ. Trimming cost V 4 bases and J 8 bases, with 15 bases left between them. Here the CDR3 reads CASSGLAGVGYTF. The CDR3 nucleotides are TGCGCCAGCAGCGGCCTAGCGGGGGTAGGCTACACCTTC.

The rearrangement joins TRBV10-2 to TRBJ2-3; 13 positions match TRBD2. CDR1 is WSHSY, CDR2 SAAADI, per germline. V shed 6 bases and J 0 bases; nucleotides not matched to a gene: 9. There are 18 residues in the CDR3. This CDR3 is CASRQLAGGRSSTDTQYF. The CDR3 coding sequence is TGCGCCAGCAGACAACTAGCGGGGGGGCGAAGTAGCACAGATACGCAGTATTTT.